These 18 T cell receptor beta chains originate from one sample sequenced in a study of T cell repertoires in cytomegalovirus infection. MiXCR, run by TCRdb on the reads, gives a single entry per CDR3 protein. The sample lists more than 140,000 distinct CDR3 sequences, approximately 5.9% occurring once. The specimen was PBMCs. These receptor sequences come from a human donor in good health (CMV status not recorded). Some clones in this sample may be carry-over from other donors' samples.

This clonotype showed up just a few times. This rearrangement joins TRBV20-1 to TRBJ2-1; tentatively, D is TRBD2 (5 bases). This CDR3 spans 13 amino acids. Germline V CDR1 and CDR2: DFQATT, SNEGSKA (reference sequence). V was clipped by 4 bases and J by 5 bases, with 12 bases between them. CDR3 region: CSANGIGNNEQFF. The CDR3 DNA follows: TGCAGTGCTAACGGGATAGGAAACAATGAGCAGTTCTTC.

A single count supports this clonotype. This may be a read error, as it is one base from a much larger clone. The rearrangement uses TRBV6-2 or TRBV6-3 and TRBJ2-5; TRBD2 might be the D (5 bases). CDR1 is MNHEY, CDR2 SVGEGT, per germline. CDR3 size: 14 residues. Trimming stripped 4 bases from V and 4 bases from J, with 13 bases between. The CDR3 region has the DNA TGTGCCAGCAGTTTCGGACTGGAAAGAGAGACCCAGTACTTC. This codes for CASSFGLERETQYF.

This clonotype was counted at least ten times. This chain joins TRBV7-2 and TRBJ1-2, with 7 bases identical to TRBD1. Germline values: CDR1 SGHTA, CDR2 FQGNSA. The CDR3 contains 14 residues. With V trimmed by 2 bases and J by 3 bases, 3 bases remained unmatched. CDR3 coding DNA: TGTGCCAGCAGCTTAAGTCAGGGGGACTATGGCTACACCTTC. Encoded protein: CASSLSQGDYGYTF.

This clonotype came up many times. The rearrangement uses TRBV29-1 and TRBJ1-1, with D uncertain. The CDR3 sequence is 12 residues long. V was cut by 4 bases and J by 2 bases, with 8 bases left in between. CDR1 and CDR2 (germline): SQVTM, ANQGSEA. As DNA, the CDR3 is TGCAGCGTTGCCCTTCAAAACACTGAAGCTTTCTTT. Its translation: CSVALQNTEAFF.

V gene TRBV12-3 or TRBV12-4 combines with J gene TRBJ2-1; 8 bases align to TRBD1. The CDR3 loop spans 15 amino acids. The J segment lost 12 bases and the V segment lost 2 bases, leaving 12 bases of the junction unmatched. CDR3 nucleotides: TGTGCCAGCAGTTTATTGGGGACAGGACCCTATGGGCAGTTCTTC. It is translated as CASSLLGTGPYGQFF.

Ten or more counts support this clonotype. The chain carries TRBV28 and TRBJ1-5, with 7 nucleotides matching TRBD1. Trimming removed 5 bases from V and 3 bases from J; junction bases left unmatched: 13. The germline CDR1 and CDR2 sequences are MDHEN and SYDVKM. CDR3 size: 17 residues. The DNA for the CDR3 is TGTGCCAGCAGTGGGGCCCCGACAGGGAGGTTCAATCAGCCCCAGCATTTT. It is translated as CASSGAPTGRFNQPQHF.

The sample holds many counts of this clonotype. The chain combines TRBV29-1 with TRBJ2-1; D remains unclear. The CDR3 has 13 residues. The V gene's germline CDR1 is SQVTM and CDR2 ANQGSEA. V lost 7 bases to trimming and J lost 2 bases, with 12 bases between them. The CDR3, as DNA: TGCAGCGCCGTCCGAGACGCCTACAATGAGCAGTTCTTC. Protein product: CSAVRDAYNEQFF.

At least ten counts were recorded for this clonotype. The rearrangement joins TRBV19 to TRBJ1-1, with TRBD1 matching 12 bases. This CDR3 has 16 residues. Germline V gene lookup returns CDR1 LNHDA and CDR2 SQIVND (reference sequence). V gave up 3 bases and J gave up 4 bases; unmatched junction bases: 6. CDR3 sequence: CASSIGTGGAVTEAFF. The CDR3 DNA is TGTGCCAGTAGTATTGGGACAGGGGGCGCGGTCACTGAAGCTTTCTTT.

This clonotype was counted a few times. This may be a read error, as it is one base from a much larger clone. The chain is built from TRBV6-2 or TRBV6-3 and TRBJ2-5, with TRBD2 identical over 11 bases. The trim removed 6 bases at V and 3 bases at J, leaving 3 bases unmatched. The CDR3 consists of 14 residues. Germline CDR1 and CDR2: MNHEY and SVGEGT. The CDR3 coding sequence is TGTGCCAGCAGACGGGGACTAGCGGAAGAGACCCAGTACTTC. Its translation is CASRRGLAEETQYF.

The chain links TRBV19 to TRBJ2-3; D gene uncertain. This CDR3 region has 15 residues. CDR1 and CDR2 from the germline V gene are LNHDA and SQIVND (reference sequence). Trimming took off 2 bases at V and 2 bases at J, with 11 bases between the two ends. The CDR3 here is CASSIRAGSTDTQYF. The CDR3 DNA reads TGTGCCAGTAGTATACGAGCAGGATCCACAGATACGCAGTATTTT.

In its sample, this clonotype was seen many times. This chain links TRBV7-8 with TRBJ2-3; D not certain. This CDR3 has 15 residues. Germline values: CDR1 SGHVS, CDR2 FQNEAQ. V was clipped by 1 base and J by 0 bases, with 8 bases between them. Here the CDR3 reads CASSLVGSSTDTQYF. The CDR3 bases are TGTGCCAGCAGCTTAGTCGGGTCTAGCACAGATACGCAGTATTTT.

At least ten counts were recorded for this clonotype. The genes are TRBV7-2 and TRBJ2-7; D is uncertain. V shed 4 bases and J shed 3 bases, with 4 bases lying between them. Germline V gives CDR1 SGHTA, CDR2 FQGNSA. The CDR3 covers 11 residues. The CDR3: CASSSLYEQYF. Written as DNA, the CDR3 is TGTGCCAGCAGCTCCCTCTACGAGCAGTACTTC.

The table lists this clonotype with many counts. The V gene is TRBV7-2, the J gene TRBJ1-5, with D perhaps TRBD1 (6 bases). Trimming removed 6 bases at V and 5 bases at J, with 14 bases between. This CDR3 contains 14 residues. CDR1 is SGHTA and CDR2 is FQGNSA in the germline V gene. The CDR3 coding sequence is TGTGCCAGCAGTCAAACGGGGGGCGATCAGCCCCAGCATTTT. This codes for CASSQTGGDQPQHF.

This clonotype was seen repeatedly, ten times or more. V and J are TRBV12-3 or TRBV12-4 and TRBJ1-1; D is unclear. Trimming cost V 4 bases and J 3 bases, with 15 bases left between them. The CDR3 runs 15 residues. CDR3 nucleotides: TGTGCCAGCAGTTCCCCTCGCGTAGGGTACACTGAAGCTTTCTTT. This gives the protein CASSSPRVGYTEAFF.

The table lists this clonotype with many counts. This sequence joins TRBV19 and TRBJ2-7, with 9 bases fitting TRBD2. The germline CDR1 and CDR2 sequences are LNHDA and SQIVND (reference sequence). V lost 0 bases and J lost 1; bases outside the gene matches: 1. The CDR3 length is 15 residues. CDR3 sequence reads: CASSIEAGGSYEQYF. The CDR3 DNA is TGTGCCAGTAGTATAGAAGCGGGGGGTTCCTACGAGCAGTACTTC.

J is TRBJ1-4 and V is TRBV7-9, with 7 bases lining up with TRBD1. The CDR3 has 15 residues. V lost 5 bases to trimming and J lost 5 bases; unmatched junction nucleotides: 8. Germline loops: CDR1 SEHNR, CDR2 FQNEAQ (reference sequence). In DNA, the CDR3 is TGTGCCAGCAGCATCGTCAGGGGGGAAAATGAAAAACTGTTTTTT. Translating gives CASSIVRGENEKLFF.

The table lists this clonotype with a few counts. The chain joins TRBV9 to TRBJ1-4; D is ambiguous. The V gene's germline CDR1 is SGDLS and CDR2 YYNGEE. The length of the CDR3 is 15 residues. V was pared by 0 bases and J by 2 bases, with 8 bases between. The CDR3 DNA sequence: TGTGCCAGCAGCGTAGCGGGAGGGACTAATGAAAAACTGTTTTTT. This translates into CASSVAGGTNEKLFF.

At least ten counts were recorded for this clonotype. The J gene is TRBJ1-5, the V gene TRBV6-2 or TRBV6-3, with 7 bases aligning to TRBD1. Germline trimming cut 4 bases from V and 7 bases from J; bases unmatched to any gene: 10. The CDR3 has 15 amino acids. Germline assignment: CDR1 MNHEY and CDR2 SVGEGT. The chain's CDR3 is CASSSAAQGVQPQHF. CDR3 coding DNA: TGTGCCAGCAGTTCCGCCGCTCAGGGGGTACAGCCCCAGCATTTT.